This T cell receptor beta chain is drawn from a study of T cell repertoires in cytomegalovirus infection. The CDR3 is 17 residues long. V lost 7 bases, J lost 0 bases, and 18 bases lay in between. In germline, CDR1 is SNHLY, CDR2 FYNNEI. Comments on this clonotype: Its antigen remains unidentified.

TCRdb reprocessed the reads with MiXCR, giving one entry per CDR3 protein. The sample contains roughly 120,000 distinct CDR3 sequences, around 31% of which appear only once. Here the sequenced sample was CD8+ T cells from cultured PBMCs, taken from culture after CMV antigen stimulation. V gene TRBV2 combines with J gene TRBJ1-4; D is perhaps TRBD1 (6 bases). This clonotype originated in a human donor in good health (CMV status not recorded). Some clones in this sample may be carry-over from other donors' samples. The CDR3 sequence: CASTSAGTTATNEKLFF. As DNA, the CDR3 is TGTGCCAGCACCTCAGCGGGGACAACTGCAACTAATGAAAAACTGTTTTTT.